The 12 T cell receptor beta chains below all came from one sample that was sequenced in a study of human T cells and chemical hapten exposure. TCRdb used MiXCR to reprocess the RACE reads, holding one entry per CDR3 protein. The repertoire consists of around 380,000 distinct CDR3 sequences, with roughly 5% occurring once and the leading ten covering roughly 2.4%. The sample's time point: patch test 1, 2 weeks after DPC sensitization. The treatment: therapeutic diphenylcyclopropenone sensitization with weekly scalp DPC. The sample was whole blood, taken in connection with sensitization to the hapten diphenylcyclopropenone (DPC). Every receptor here comes from a woman aged 45-65 years with alopecia areata. Some clones in this sample may be carry-over from other donors' samples.

The J gene is TRBJ1-4, the V gene TRBV7-9; D remains ambiguous. The germline V gene encodes CDR1 SEHNR and CDR2 FQNEAQ (reference sequence). This CDR3 comprises 13 residues. With 5 bases removed from V and 9 bases from J, the gap between germline ends came to 13 bases. The CDR3, as DNA: TGTGCCAGCAGCCCTGGTCTAAATCAAAAACTGTTTTTT. This codes for CASSPGLNQKLFF.

The V call is TRBV7-2, the J call TRBJ2-6; 10 positions match TRBD1. With V trimmed by 5 bases and J by 2 bases, 3 bases remained unmatched. The CDR3 has 16 amino acids. The germline V gene encodes CDR1 SGHTA and CDR2 FQGNSA. In DNA, the CDR3 is TGTGCCAGCAGCCCGGACAGGGGGACTGGGGCCAACGTCCTGACTTTC. Translated: CASSPDRGTGANVLTF.

This clonotype was recorded at least ten times. CDR3 in DNA: TGTGCCAGCAGCGTATCCCAGGACAGTAAAAACATTCAGTACTTC. Translation: CASSVSQDSKNIQYF. This rearrangement joins TRBV7-9 to TRBJ2-4; D is possibly TRBD1 (6 bases). Germline V lookup: CDR1 SEHNR, CDR2 FQNEAQ (reference sequence). Trimming took off 5 bases at V and 4 bases at J, with 15 bases between the two ends. The CDR3 length is 15 residues.

This clonotype was counted many times. CDR3 sequence reads: CASSSGGLELWYNEQFF. CDR3 sequence (DNA): TGTGCCAGCAGCTCCGGTGGGTTGGAGTTGTGGTACAATGAGCAGTTCTTC. V is TRBV5-4 and J is TRBJ2-1, with D hard to call. The V gene's germline CDR1 is SGHNT and CDR2 YYREEE (reference sequence). This CDR3 has 17 amino acids. Trimming stripped 3 bases from V and 4 bases from J, with 20 bases between. The full variable domain, in which reference TRBV5-4 and TRBJ2-1 provide the parts outside the CDR3, is ETGVTQSPTHLIKTRGQQVTLRCSSQSGHNTVSWYQQALGQGPQFIFQYYREEENGRGNFPPRFSGLQFPNYSSELNVNALELDDSALYLCASSSGGLELWYNEQFFGPGTRLTVL.

This clonotype was recorded at least ten times. The chain couples TRBV27 to TRBJ1-6; possibly TRBD1 for D (6 bases). The CDR3 is made up of 15 amino acids. CDR1 and CDR2 from the germline V gene are MNHEY and SMNVEV (reference sequence). The germline V and J ends were trimmed by 3 bases and 9 bases, with 15 bases remaining between them. CDR3 loop: CASSLYQGQGSPLHF. CDR3 coding DNA: TGTGCCAGCAGTTTGTATCAGGGGCAAGGTTCACCCCTCCACTTT.

In its sample, this clonotype was seen many times. The CDR3 nucleotides read TGCAGCGTTGAACCGGCAGGGGCTAACTATGGCTACACCTTC. This gives the protein CSVEPAGANYGYTF. The chain couples TRBV29-1 to TRBJ1-2; a weak D match, TRBD1 (6 bases). Germline loops: CDR1 SQVTM, CDR2 ANQGSEA. There are 14 residues in the CDR3. Trimming removed 2 bases from V and 0 bases from J, with 10 bases in between.

In this sample, this clonotype turned up many times. This rearrangement joins TRBV11-2 to TRBJ1-4; TRBD1 might be the D (6 bases). Germline CDR1 SGHAT, CDR2 FQNNGV. This CDR3 spans 12 amino acids. Trimming pared 4 bases from V and 14 bases from J, leaving 14 bases between. The CDR3: CASSYHGQNLFF. In DNA form, the CDR3 reads TGTGCCAGCAGCTACCACGGACAGAATCTGTTTTTT.

V and J are TRBV6-6 and TRBJ1-1; tentative D call: TRBD1 (5 bases). CDR1 MNHNY and CDR2 SVGAGI come from the germline V gene (reference sequence). This CDR3 comprises 15 residues. Trimming cost V 4 bases and J 4 bases, with 16 bases left between them. DNA for the CDR3: TGTGCCAGCAGTTTCATGAAGACCGGGGGCACTGAAGCTTTCTTT. Translated: CASSFMKTGGTEAFF.

This clonotype came up many times. V gene TRBV6-1 combines with J gene TRBJ2-1, with D possibly TRBD1 on 5 matching bases. The CDR3 runs 14 residues. CDR1 and CDR2 from the germline V gene are MNHNS and SASEGT. Trimming stripped 7 bases from V and 4 bases from J, with 14 bases between. CDR3 sequence: CASKYNRIYNEQFF. CDR3 in DNA: TGTGCCAGCAAATATAACAGGATTTACAATGAGCAGTTCTTC.

This clonotype was detected only a few times. The V gene is TRBV29-1, the J gene TRBJ2-7; D may be TRBD2 (6 bases). The germline gives CDR1 SQVTM, CDR2 ANQGSEA. V was cut by 4 bases and J by 4 bases, with 14 bases left in between. This CDR3 comprises 13 residues. The CDR3 DNA reads TGCAGCGTTGTGGCAGGAGGGCCTTACGAGCAGTACTTC. It yields the protein CSVVAGGPYEQYF.

Many counts were recorded for this clonotype. The chain uses TRBV18 and TRBJ1-1, with TRBD1 as a possible D gene (6 bases). Germline V gene data show CDR1 as KGHSH and CDR2 as LQKENI. The CDR3 loop spans 15 amino acids. Trimming took off 3 bases at V and 3 bases at J, with 14 bases between the two ends. The DNA for the CDR3 is TGTGCCAGCTCACCTGCCAGGGGTTGGGACACTGAAGCTTTCTTT. Translating gives CASSPARGWDTEAFF.

The table lists this clonotype with many counts. The chain recombines TRBV4-2 with TRBJ2-7; 8 bases fit TRBD1. Germline V CDR1 and CDR2: LGHNA, YNFKEQ. This CDR3 has 14 residues. V was clipped by 1 base and J by 4 bases; unmatched bases: 3. CDR3 loop: CASSQGGQGYEQYF. The CDR3 DNA reads TGTGCCAGCAGCCAAGGAGGACAGGGTTACGAGCAGTACTTC.